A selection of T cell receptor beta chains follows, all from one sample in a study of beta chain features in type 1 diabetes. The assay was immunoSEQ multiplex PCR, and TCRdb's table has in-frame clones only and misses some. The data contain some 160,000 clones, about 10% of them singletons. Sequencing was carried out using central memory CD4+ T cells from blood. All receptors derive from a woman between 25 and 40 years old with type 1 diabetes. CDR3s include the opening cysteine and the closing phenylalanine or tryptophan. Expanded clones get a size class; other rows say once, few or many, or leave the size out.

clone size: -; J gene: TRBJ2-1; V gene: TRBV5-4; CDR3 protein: CASSFYRHSEQFF
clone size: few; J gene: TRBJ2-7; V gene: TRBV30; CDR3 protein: CAWSGTGRESEQYF
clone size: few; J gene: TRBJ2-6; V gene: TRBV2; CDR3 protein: CASRTGGSGGANVLTF
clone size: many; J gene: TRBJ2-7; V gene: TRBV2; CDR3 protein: CASSGHHEQYF
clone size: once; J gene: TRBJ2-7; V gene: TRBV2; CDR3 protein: CASRGFVAGVNEQYF
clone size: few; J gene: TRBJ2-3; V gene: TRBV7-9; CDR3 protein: CASSALAGVGDTQYF
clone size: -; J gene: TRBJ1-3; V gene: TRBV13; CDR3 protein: CASSLVRQLVGNTIYF
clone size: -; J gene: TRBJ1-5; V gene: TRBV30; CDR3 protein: CAWSSGDNQPQHF
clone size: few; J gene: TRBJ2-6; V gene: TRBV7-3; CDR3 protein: CASSLTSSGANVLTF
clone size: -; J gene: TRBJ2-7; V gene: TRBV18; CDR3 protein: CASSPLLGQGAYEQYF
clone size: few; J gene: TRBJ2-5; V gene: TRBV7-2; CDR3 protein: CASSLFTGTQYF
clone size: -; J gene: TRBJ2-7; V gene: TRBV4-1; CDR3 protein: CASSHPGQTYEQYF
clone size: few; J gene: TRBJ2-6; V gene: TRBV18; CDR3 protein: CASSPTGTVSGANVLTF
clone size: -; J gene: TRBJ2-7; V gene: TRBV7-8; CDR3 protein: CASSRLAGYEQYF
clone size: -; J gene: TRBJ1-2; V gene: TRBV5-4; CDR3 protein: CASSLGGTGADYGYTF
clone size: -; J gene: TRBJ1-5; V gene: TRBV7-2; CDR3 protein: CASSLSSGNGNQPQHF
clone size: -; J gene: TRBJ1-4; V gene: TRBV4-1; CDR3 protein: CASRRGPRSGDEKLFF
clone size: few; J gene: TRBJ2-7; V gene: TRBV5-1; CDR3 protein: CASSPEAPSYEQYF
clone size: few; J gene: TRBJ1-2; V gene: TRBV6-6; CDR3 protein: CASTDSYGYTF
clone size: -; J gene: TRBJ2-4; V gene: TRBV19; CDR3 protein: CASSSQGADIQYF
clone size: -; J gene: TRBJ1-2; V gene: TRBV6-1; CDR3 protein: CASNGLRRGGYTF
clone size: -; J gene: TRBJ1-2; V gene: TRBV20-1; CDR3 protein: CSARLLYGYTF
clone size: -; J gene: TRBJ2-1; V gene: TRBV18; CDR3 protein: CASSLRFNEQFF
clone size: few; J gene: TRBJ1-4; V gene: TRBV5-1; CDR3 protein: CASSLKGTSNEKLFF
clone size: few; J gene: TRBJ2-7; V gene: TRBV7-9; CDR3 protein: CASSLSAGVSEQYF
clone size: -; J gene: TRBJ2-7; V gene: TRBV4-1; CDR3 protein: CASSQDIADEQYF